The clone carrying this T cell receptor beta chain was picked up a small number of times. Its target is unknown. Unsorted libraries were prepared from 2 million PBMCs that had been stored at -80 C. 5'RACE with 10-nucleotide random UMIs produced the cDNA. The yield of each sequencing run was over 160 million TCR-beta sequences from 15-18 subjects. TCRdb re-analysed the 5' RACE reads in MiXCR, keeping a single row per CDR3 protein. The table lists about 59,000 distinct CDR3 sequences, about 13% of them singletons. The sample is drawn from a study of neurological immune-mediated disorders. Study observations and caveats: Levels of TCR clonal expansion peaked in HTLV-1-associated myelopathy and reached their lowest in multiple sclerosis, under those of healthy controls.

The germline gives CDR1 SEHNR, CDR2 FQNEAQ (reference sequence). The V and J ends lost 5 bases and 4 bases, in that order; junction bases with no gene match: 12. This CDR3 has 16 amino acids. This receptor was identified in a woman in her fifties or sixties with HTLV-1-associated myelopathy (HAM/TSP). The chain uses TRBV7-9 and TRBJ2-5; TRBD2 matches 8 bases. Sequencing input: PBMCs. The DNA of the CDR3 is TGTGCCAGCAGCCAAGAGACTAGCGCGGCGGGAGAGACCCAGTACTTC. Translating gives CASSQETSAAGETQYF.